These T cell receptor beta chains were read from a single sample in a study of T cell responses to AZD1222 COVID-19 vaccine. Some clones are missing from TCRdb's copy, which holds only in-frame ones; the method was immunoSEQ multiplex PCR. The table shows about 110,000 clones, with around 89% occurring only once. Sample: peripheral blood, taken on day 0 of AZD1222 vaccination. The origin of the receptors is an adult in good health. Each CDR3 is given with its conserved first and last residue. The order of the fields is CDR3 protein, CDR3 DNA, D gene, V gene, J gene, clone size. The D gene is left open where the match is weak. Clone size, where shown, is once, few, many, or a class for clones that have expanded.

cdr3_aa: CASGIQNGNTIYF; cdr3_nt: TGCGCCAGCGGCATTCAAAATGGAAACACCATATATTTT; d_call: -; v_call: TRBV10-2; j_call: TRBJ1-3; clone_size: -
cdr3_aa: CASSENGNFQPQHF; cdr3_nt: TGTGCCAGCAGTGAAAATGGTAATTTTCAGCCCCAGCATTTT; d_call: -; v_call: TRBV6-1; j_call: TRBJ1-5; clone_size: -
cdr3_aa: CASSPGTSGFTGELFF; cdr3_nt: TGTGCCAGCAGCCCTGGGACTAGCGGGTTCACCGGGGAGCTGTTTTTT; d_call: TRBD2; v_call: TRBV7-9; j_call: TRBJ2-2; clone_size: few
cdr3_aa: CARSLEGDFHTQYF; cdr3_nt: TGTGCCAGAAGCTTGGAGGGTGACTTTCATACGCAGTATTTT; d_call: -; v_call: TRBV5-3; j_call: TRBJ2-3; clone_size: -
cdr3_aa: CASTPGGGLNTEAFF; cdr3_nt: TGTGCCAGCACCCCAGGGGGGGGATTGAACACTGAAGCTTTCTTT; d_call: TRBD1; v_call: TRBV9; j_call: TRBJ1-1; clone_size: -
cdr3_aa: CASSRGVWSGSMNTEAFF; cdr3_nt: TGTGCCAGTAGCAGAGGCGTATGGTCAGGAAGTATGAACACTGAAGCTTTCTTT; d_call: -; v_call: TRBV19; j_call: TRBJ1-1; clone_size: -
cdr3_aa: CASSPPSTRGQETQYF; cdr3_nt: TGTGCCAGCAGCCCCCCATCGACAAGGGGGCAAGAGACCCAGTACTTC; d_call: -; v_call: TRBV3-1/TRBV3-2; j_call: TRBJ2-5; clone_size: few
cdr3_aa: CSVHKPDQRQYF; cdr3_nt: TGCAGCGTTCACAAACCGGACCAGAGGCAGTACTTC; d_call: -; v_call: TRBV29-1; j_call: TRBJ2-7; clone_size: -
cdr3_aa: CASSQGLGQGTYGYTF; cdr3_nt: TGTGCCAGCAGCCAGGGCCTCGGACAGGGAACTTATGGCTACACCTTC; d_call: TRBD1; v_call: TRBV14; j_call: TRBJ1-2; clone_size: -
cdr3_aa: CASRLGPAGYGYTF; cdr3_nt: TGTGCCAGCAGACTCGGCCCGGCGGGCTATGGCTACACCTTC; d_call: -; v_call: TRBV7-2; j_call: TRBJ1-2; clone_size: -
cdr3_aa: CASSMEVHTEAFF; cdr3_nt: TGTGCCAGTAGTATGGAGGTCCACACTGAAGCTTTCTTT; d_call: -; v_call: TRBV19; j_call: TRBJ1-1; clone_size: -
cdr3_aa: CASSLQRGNQPQHF; cdr3_nt: TGTGCCAGCAGCCTACAGAGGGGCAATCAGCCCCAGCATTTT; d_call: -; v_call: TRBV27; j_call: TRBJ1-5; clone_size: -
cdr3_aa: CATGDRRYGYTF; cdr3_nt: TGTGCCACCGGGGACAGACGATATGGCTACACCTTC; d_call: TRBD1; v_call: TRBV27; j_call: TRBJ1-2; clone_size: -
cdr3_aa: CASSYSMGLAGPTGELFF; cdr3_nt: TGTGCCAGCAGTTACTCGATGGGGCTAGCGGGACCCACCGGGGAGCTGTTTTTT; d_call: TRBD2; v_call: TRBV6-2/TRBV6-3; j_call: TRBJ2-2; clone_size: -
cdr3_aa: CAISEEGARGYTF; cdr3_nt: TGTGCCATCAGTGAGGAGGGGGCGCGGGGCTACACCTTC; d_call: TRBD1; v_call: TRBV10-3; j_call: TRBJ1-2; clone_size: -
cdr3_aa: CASTPSPGSYEQYF; cdr3_nt: TGTGCCAGTACCCCCAGCCCAGGGTCCTACGAGCAGTACTTC; d_call: -; v_call: TRBV19; j_call: TRBJ2-7; clone_size: -
cdr3_aa: CASSTGQGATGELFF; cdr3_nt: TGTGCCAGCAGTACGGGACAGGGGGCCACCGGGGAGCTGTTTTTT; d_call: TRBD1; v_call: TRBV2; j_call: TRBJ2-2; clone_size: -
cdr3_aa: CASSQDPRGSGMNTEAFF; cdr3_nt: TGTGCCAGCAGCCAAGATCCCCGGGGCAGCGGCATGAACACTGAAGCTTTCTTT; d_call: -; v_call: TRBV3-1/TRBV3-2; j_call: TRBJ1-1; clone_size: -
cdr3_aa: CASSAGQNYGYTF; cdr3_nt: TGCGCCAGCAGCGCGGGACAGAACTATGGCTACACCTTC; d_call: TRBD1; v_call: TRBV5-1; j_call: TRBJ1-2; clone_size: -
cdr3_aa: CASSQGGGELFF; cdr3_nt: TGCGCCAGCAGCCAAGGGGGCGGGGAGCTGTTTTTT; d_call: -; v_call: TRBV4-1; j_call: TRBJ2-2; clone_size: -
cdr3_aa: CASSFGHANSPLHF; cdr3_nt: TGTGCCAGCAGCTTTGGTCACGCTAATTCACCCCTCCACTTT; d_call: -; v_call: TRBV11-3; j_call: TRBJ1-6; clone_size: -
cdr3_aa: CASSVGSDSNQPQHF; cdr3_nt: TGTGCCAGCAGCGTAGGGTCAGATAGCAATCAGCCCCAGCATTTT; d_call: -; v_call: TRBV9; j_call: TRBJ1-5; clone_size: few
cdr3_aa: CASSLAGGAYEQYF; cdr3_nt: TGTGCCAGCAGCTTGGCCGGGGGGGCTTACGAGCAGTACTTC; d_call: TRBD2; v_call: TRBV5-5; j_call: TRBJ2-7; clone_size: -
cdr3_aa: CASSRRAINQPQHF; cdr3_nt: TGTGCCAGCAGCCGCCGGGCCATCAATCAGCCCCAGCATTTT; d_call: -; v_call: TRBV5-6; j_call: TRBJ1-5; clone_size: -
cdr3_aa: CASQSAAGGPSQETQYF; cdr3_nt: TGTGCCAGCCAATCGGCGGCGGGGGGCCCATCCCAAGAGACCCAGTACTTC; d_call: TRBD2; v_call: TRBV5-4; j_call: TRBJ2-5; clone_size: -
cdr3_aa: CASSRLAGVHEQYF; cdr3_nt: TGTGCCAGCAGCCGACTAGCGGGAGTGCACGAGCAGTACTTC; d_call: TRBD2; v_call: TRBV6-5; j_call: TRBJ2-7; clone_size: -
cdr3_aa: CASRVNSGTYEQFF; cdr3_nt: TGCGCCAGCAGGGTCAATAGCGGGACATATGAGCAGTTCTTC; d_call: TRBD2; v_call: TRBV5-1; j_call: TRBJ2-1; clone_size: -
cdr3_aa: CASGPGGGNTIYF; cdr3_nt: TGTGCTAGTGGTCCCGGGGGGGGAAACACCATATATTTT; d_call: -; v_call: TRBV12-5; j_call: TRBJ1-3; clone_size: -
cdr3_aa: CAISETLNDPDYEQYF; cdr3_nt: TGTGCCATCAGTGAGACCCTCAACGACCCAGACTACGAGCAGTACTTC; d_call: -; v_call: TRBV10-3; j_call: TRBJ2-7; clone_size: -
cdr3_aa: CASSSGRLLSSYNSPLHF; cdr3_nt: TGTGCCAGCAGCTCGGGACGACTGCTGAGCTCCTATAATTCACCCCTCCACTTT; d_call: -; v_call: TRBV11-2; j_call: TRBJ1-6; clone_size: -
cdr3_aa: CASSQGQGNEKLFF; cdr3_nt: TGTGCCAGCAGCCAGGGACAGGGGAATGAAAAACTGTTTTTT; d_call: TRBD1; v_call: TRBV7-9; j_call: TRBJ1-4; clone_size: -
cdr3_aa: CASSQDWRGDTEAFF; cdr3_nt: TGTGCCAGCAGCCAAGATTGGAGGGGCGACACTGAAGCTTTCTTT; d_call: -; v_call: TRBV3-1/TRBV3-2; j_call: TRBJ1-1; clone_size: -
cdr3_aa: CASSQASPDSPLHF; cdr3_nt: TGTGCCAGCAGCCAAGCTTCCCCGGATTCACCCCTCCACTTT; d_call: -; v_call: TRBV4-2; j_call: TRBJ1-6; clone_size: -
cdr3_aa: CASSPATGAEAFF; cdr3_nt: TGTGCCAGCAGCCCTGCGACAGGGGCTGAAGCTTTCTTT; d_call: TRBD1; v_call: TRBV7-3; j_call: TRBJ1-1; clone_size: -
cdr3_aa: CASSQEWDRVYGYTF; cdr3_nt: TGCGCCAGCAGCCAAGAGTGGGACAGAGTATATGGCTACACCTTC; d_call: TRBD1; v_call: TRBV4-3; j_call: TRBJ1-2; clone_size: -
cdr3_aa: CASVQGQGSGTEAFF; cdr3_nt: TGTGCCAGCGTACAGGGACAGGGATCGGGCACTGAAGCTTTCTTT; d_call: TRBD1; v_call: TRBV10-3; j_call: TRBJ1-1; clone_size: once
cdr3_aa: CASSIVTGTYEQYF; cdr3_nt: TGTGCCAGTAGTATAGTGACAGGGACCTACGAGCAGTACTTC; d_call: TRBD1; v_call: TRBV19; j_call: TRBJ2-7; clone_size: -
cdr3_aa: CASSLITTEAFF; cdr3_nt: TGTGCCAGCAGCTTGATCACTACTGAAGCTTTCTTT; d_call: -; v_call: TRBV5-5; j_call: TRBJ1-1; clone_size: -